This entry features one T cell receptor (beta chain) sequence. Its antigen is not identified. The table came from immunoSEQ multiplex PCR; TCRdb's copy has only in-frame clones and leaves some out. The table records around 250,000 clones, 90% of them present only once. The CDR3 has 13 amino acids. The germline gives CDR1 LNHDA, CDR2 SQIVND (reference sequence). V lost 6 bases, J lost 5 bases, and 5 bases stayed unmatched. The data stem from a study of cytomegalovirus exposure and HLA in healthy donors. Overall study results and limits: In the approximately 120 validation repertoires, a later analysis found that first-cohort TCR clusters tended to co-occur.

This receptor was obtained from a woman aged 25 to 39 in good health and CMV-seronegative. The chain couples TRBV19 to TRBJ2-7; 9 nucleotides align to TRBD2. The sequenced sample was PBMCs. The CDR3 spells CASSWTSAHEQYF. DNA for the CDR3: TGTGCCAGTAGCTGGACTAGCGCGCACGAGCAGTACTTC.